These 12 T cell receptor beta chains share one sample of origin, sequenced in a study of cytomegalovirus exposure and HLA in healthy donors. This PCR relied on a set of 60 Vbeta primers and 13 Jbeta primers. TCRdb's copy holds only in-frame clones and misses some; the assay was immunoSEQ multiplex PCR. The sample carries about 170,000 clones, roughly 84% recorded once. Sequencing used PBMCs. Source of these receptors: a man aged 25-45 years in good health and CMV-seropositive.

The rearrangement uses TRBV29-1 and TRBJ2-2; D perhaps matches TRBD2 (6 bases). V dropped 1 base and J dropped 0 bases, with 24 bases sitting between them. This CDR3 comprises 20 residues. The germline V gene has CDR1 SQVTM and CDR2 ANQGSEA. The CDR3 spells CSVEAGRAFPSGANTGELFF. The CDR3 nucleotides are TGCAGCGTTGAAGCGGGCAGGGCCTTCCCCTCGGGAGCGAACACCGGGGAGCTGTTTTTT.

The V gene is TRBV6-6, the J gene TRBJ2-1; D perhaps matches TRBD2 (6 bases). CDR1 MNHNY and CDR2 SVGAGI come from the germline V gene (reference sequence). The CDR3 is 15 residues long. The germline V and J ends were trimmed by 6 bases and 2 bases, with 14 bases remaining between them. The CDR3 DNA follows: TGTGCCAGCAGCAGGTCTAGCGAGCCCTACAATGAGCAGTTCTTC. Translated: CASSRSSEPYNEQFF.

About this clone: Additional DNA sequences in this sample encode the identical CDR3. This chain connects TRBV5-6 to TRBJ1-1; the D is unclear. This CDR3 spans 13 amino acids. Germline values: CDR1 SGHDT, CDR2 YYEEEE. V was shortened by 0 bases and J by 6 bases, with 9 bases between the two germline ends. The CDR3 nucleotides are TGTGCCAGCAGCTTGGGAGGTAGCGCTGAAGCTTTCTTT. Translating gives CASSLGGSAEAFF. Complete variable domain (other parts from reference TRBV5-6 and TRBJ1-1): DAGVTQSPTHLIKTRGQQVTLRCSPKSGHDTVSWYQQALGQGPQFIFQYYEEEERQRGNFPDRFSGHQFPNYSSELNVNALLLGDSALYLCASSLGGSAEAFFGQGTRLTVV.

The chain employs TRBV7-9 and TRBJ2-2; unclear D gene. This CDR3 spans 14 amino acids. Germline CDR1 SEHNR, CDR2 FQNEAQ (reference sequence). Between the trimmed V and J ends, which lost 2 bases and 6 bases, there was a span of 10 bases. The CDR3 coding sequence is TGTGCCAGCAGCTTAAAGTCGGCGGCCGGGGAGCTGTTTTTT. This gives the protein CASSLKSAAGELFF.

The rearrangement joins TRBV7-8 to TRBJ2-2; TRBD2 agrees at 8 bases. Trimming cost V 2 bases and J 2 bases; bases outside gene matches: 4. The CDR3 totals 16 residues. In germline, CDR1 is SGHVS, CDR2 FQNEAQ. CDR3 bases: TGTGCCAGCAGCTTATTGGGACTAGGAAACACCGGGGAGCTGTTTTTT. It specifies CASSLLGLGNTGELFF. The full variable domain, in which reference TRBV7-8 and TRBJ2-2 provide the parts outside the CDR3, is GAGVSQSPRYKVAKRGQDVALRCDPISGHVSLFWYQQALGQGPEFLTYFQNEAQLDKSGLPSDRFFAERPEGSVSTLKIQRTQQEDSAVYLCASSLLGLGNTGELFFGEGSRLTVL.

The V gene is TRBV19, the J gene TRBJ2-5; TRBD2 matches at 11 bases. The V segment lost 5 bases and the J segment 6 bases; nucleotides outside the gene matches: 8. There are 15 residues in the CDR3. Germline CDR1 reads LNHDA; CDR2 reads SQIVND (reference sequence). The CDR3: CASSATSGRGQTQYF. DNA of the CDR3: TGTGCCAGTAGTGCTACTAGCGGGAGAGGACAGACCCAGTACTTC.

Comment on this clone: At one end, the junction sequence differs from germline, possibly due to a read error. The gene calls are TRBV7-9 and TRBJ1-3, with unresolved D. The CDR3 spans 16 residues. Germline V gene lookup returns CDR1 SEHNR and CDR2 FQNEAQ (reference sequence). Here the CDR3 DNA reads TGTTCCAGCAGCTTGGTGGTCGGGTACTCAAGAAACACCATATATTTT. Translation gives CSSSLVVGYSRNTIYF.

This clone was observed once. The chain joins TRBV12-1 to TRBJ2-1; whether TRBD2, the table's D call, matches the DNA was not checked. TRBV12-1 represents a pseudogene. CDR3 length: 19 residues. CDR3 loop: CASSSGTSRSPENYNEQFF. CDR3 DNA sequence: TGTGCCAGCAGCTCCGGGACTAGCCGTTCCCCGGAGAACTACAATGAGCAGTTCTTC.

The CDR3 loop reads CASSSVLRGRLGETQYF. CDR3 coding DNA: TGTGCCAGCAGTTCAGTCCTGCGGGGCCGTTTGGGGGAGACCCAGTACTTC. The chain is built from TRBV27 and TRBJ2-5, with D possibly TRBD2 on 6 matching bases. The CDR3 spans 17 residues. Germline-derived CDR1 and CDR2 are MNHEY and SMNVEV (reference sequence). Trimming left V 4 bases short and J 5 bases short, with 23 bases between.

This sequence joins TRBV4-2 and TRBJ2-1; 10 bases match TRBD2. The length of the CDR3 is 16 residues. V shed 2 bases, J shed 5 bases, and the junction held 6 bases outside the gene matches. Germline lookup yields CDR1 LGHNA and CDR2 YNFKEQ. The CDR3 sequence: CASSQLGTSANNEQFF. In DNA form, the CDR3 reads TGTGCCAGCAGCCAATTGGGGACTAGCGCGAACAATGAGCAGTTCTTC.

This chain connects TRBV18 to TRBJ2-1, with 11 nucleotides matching TRBD2. J lost 15 bases, V lost 6 bases, and 16 bases had no gene match. The CDR3 contains 15 residues. Germline V CDR1 and CDR2: KGHSH, LQKENI. The CDR3 nucleotides read TGTGCCAGCTCTGATTTAGCGGGAGGGCCCGGGTCGACGTTCTTC. The encoded protein is CASSDLAGGPGSTFF. The full variable domain, rest sourced from reference TRBV18 and TRBJ2-1, is NAGVMQNPRHLVRRRGQEARLRCSPMKGHSHVYWYRQLPEEGLKFMVYLQKENIIDESGMPKERFSAEFPKEGPSILRIQQVVRGDSAAYFCASSDLAGGPGSTFFGPGTRLTVL.

This chain's CDR3 is CASSGPSGQETQYF. CDR3 DNA sequence: TGTGCCAGCAGCGGCCCCAGTGGTCAAGAGACCCAGTACTTC. The chain links TRBV5-4 to TRBJ2-5; D uncertain. V was cut by 4 bases and J by 2 bases, with 12 bases left in between. This CDR3 contains 14 residues. Germline V CDR1 and CDR2: SGHNT, YYREEE (reference sequence).